The rows below give T cell receptor beta chains drawn from one sample of a study of post-analysis software for immune sequencing data. TCRdb independently ran MiXCR on the PCR reads; one entry per CDR3 protein. Here the sample spans about 460,000 distinct CDR3 sequences, under 55% being singletons. The material sequenced was blood. All receptors derive from a girl aged 5-17 years with multiple sclerosis. The CDR3 runs from the conserved cysteine through the conserved F or W. The order of the fields is J gene, D gene, clone size, V gene, CDR3 DNA, CDR3 protein. The D gene is left open where the match is weak. Only some rows state a clone size, as once, few, many or a class for expanded clones.

j_call: TRBJ2-1; d_call: -; clone_size: -; v_call: TRBV5-4; cdr3_nt: TGTGCCAGCAGCTTGTGGGCTGGAGACAATGAGCAGTTCTTC; cdr3_aa: CASSLWAGDNEQFF
j_call: TRBJ2-2; d_call: -; clone_size: -; v_call: TRBV2; cdr3_nt: TGTGCCAGCAGTGAAACCGGGTCGAACACCGGGGAGCTGTTTTTT; cdr3_aa: CASSETGSNTGELFF
j_call: TRBJ2-7; d_call: TRBD1; clone_size: few; v_call: TRBV7-9; cdr3_nt: TGTGCCAGCAGTCGGGTCGACAGGGTCGACTACGAGCAGTACTTC; cdr3_aa: CASSRVDRVDYEQYF
j_call: TRBJ2-3; d_call: TRBD2; clone_size: -; v_call: TRBV6-4; cdr3_nt: TGTGCCAGCAGTGCTCGAGCGGGAGTTACAGATACGCAGTATTTT; cdr3_aa: CASSARAGVTDTQYF
j_call: TRBJ2-1; d_call: -; clone_size: -; v_call: TRBV20-1; cdr3_nt: TGCAGTGCTAGGCGGGCCTCCTACAATGAGCAGTTCTTC; cdr3_aa: CSARRASYNEQFF
j_call: TRBJ1-5; d_call: -; clone_size: -; v_call: TRBV4-1; cdr3_nt: TGCGCCAGCAGCCAGAAGGTCTTTGTAGGTTGGCCCCAGCATTTT; cdr3_aa: CASSQKVFVGWPQHF
j_call: TRBJ2-7; d_call: TRBD1; clone_size: few; v_call: TRBV5-1; cdr3_nt: TGCGCCAGCAGCGCGGCCGGGACAGGGGGACACGAGCAGTACTTC; cdr3_aa: CASSAAGTGGHEQYF
j_call: TRBJ2-2; d_call: TRBD1; clone_size: -; v_call: TRBV11-2; cdr3_nt: TGTGCCAGCAGCTTTGGACAGGTTGGGTACACCGGGGAGCTGTTTTTT; cdr3_aa: CASSFGQVGYTGELFF
j_call: TRBJ2-7; d_call: TRBD2; clone_size: few; v_call: TRBV29-1; cdr3_nt: TGCAGCGTCACTAGCGTTTCCTCCTACGAGCAGTACTTC; cdr3_aa: CSVTSVSSYEQYF
j_call: TRBJ1-5; d_call: TRBD1; clone_size: once; v_call: TRBV12-3/TRBV12-4; cdr3_nt: TGTGCCAGCAGCCCGTTATCCGGACAGGGGGGCAATCAGCCCCAGCATTTT; cdr3_aa: CASSPLSGQGGNQPQHF
j_call: TRBJ2-7; d_call: TRBD2; clone_size: -; v_call: TRBV7-8; cdr3_nt: TGTGCCAGCAGCTTACCAAAAACTAGCGGGACCCTTTCCTACGAGCAGTACTTC; cdr3_aa: CASSLPKTSGTLSYEQYF
j_call: TRBJ2-7; d_call: TRBD2; clone_size: many; v_call: TRBV20-1; cdr3_nt: TGCAGTGCCACACTAGCGGGAGACTTCGAGCAGTACTTC; cdr3_aa: CSATLAGDFEQYF
j_call: TRBJ2-7; d_call: -; clone_size: once; v_call: TRBV6-2/TRBV6-3; cdr3_nt: TGTGCCAGCAGAGGGACTTTTCTTTCCTACAATGAGCAGTACTTC; cdr3_aa: CASRGTFLSYNEQYF
j_call: TRBJ2-3; d_call: -; clone_size: -; v_call: TRBV4-3; cdr3_nt: TGCGCCAGCAGCCAAGAACTCCACACAGATACGCAGTATTTT; cdr3_aa: CASSQELHTDTQYF
j_call: TRBJ2-1; d_call: -; clone_size: -; v_call: TRBV14; cdr3_nt: TGTGCCAGCAGCCATATTGACAGCCCCTACAATGAGCAGTTCTTC; cdr3_aa: CASSHIDSPYNEQFF
j_call: TRBJ2-7; d_call: TRBD2; clone_size: -; v_call: TRBV7-9; cdr3_nt: TGTGCCAGCAGCTCCACCCGTAGCGGGAGTGGTAATGGCGAGCAGTACTTC; cdr3_aa: CASSSTRSGSGNGEQYF
j_call: TRBJ2-3; d_call: -; clone_size: -; v_call: TRBV7-2; cdr3_nt: TGTGCCAGCAGCTTAGGACAGCACGGCACAGATACGCAGTATTTT; cdr3_aa: CASSLGQHGTDTQYF
j_call: TRBJ2-1; d_call: -; clone_size: few; v_call: TRBV20-1; cdr3_nt: TGCAGTGCTAGAGATGGACGTCCAGAGCTGGGCGACAATGAGCAGTTCTTC; cdr3_aa: CSARDGRPELGDNEQFF
j_call: TRBJ2-1; d_call: -; clone_size: -; v_call: TRBV20-1; cdr3_nt: TGCAGTGCTAGCGGGAGCAGGTCCTACGAGCAGTTCTTC; cdr3_aa: CSASGSRSYEQFF
j_call: TRBJ2-3; d_call: -; clone_size: few; v_call: TRBV7-6; cdr3_nt: TGTGCCAGCAGCTTAGTCGGGCTAGCCTCAGATACGCAGTATTTT; cdr3_aa: CASSLVGLASDTQYF
j_call: TRBJ2-7; d_call: -; clone_size: many; v_call: TRBV7-2; cdr3_nt: TGTGCCAGCAGCCATCAGAGGAGGGCGCTTACGCAGCAGTACTTC; cdr3_aa: CASSHQRRALTQQYF
j_call: TRBJ2-5; d_call: -; clone_size: few; v_call: TRBV7-6; cdr3_nt: TGTGCCAGCAGCTTAGTTCGTGGACCCCAAGAGACCCAGTACTTC; cdr3_aa: CASSLVRGPQETQYF
j_call: TRBJ2-7; d_call: -; clone_size: -; v_call: TRBV6-2/TRBV6-3; cdr3_nt: TGTGCCACTGCGGGGAGAAACTACGAGCAGTACTTC; cdr3_aa: CATAGRNYEQYF
j_call: TRBJ2-5; d_call: TRBD2; clone_size: -; v_call: TRBV12-3/TRBV12-4; cdr3_nt: TGTGCCAGCAGTTTGGGAGGACTAGCGCTCCAAGAGACCCAGTACTTC; cdr3_aa: CASSLGGLALQETQYF
j_call: TRBJ1-6; d_call: -; clone_size: -; v_call: TRBV12-3/TRBV12-4; cdr3_nt: TGTGCCAGCAGTTTTGTATATAAACCCCCATCCTCCTATAATTCACCCCTCCACTTT; cdr3_aa: CASSFVYKPPSSYNSPLHF
j_call: TRBJ1-4; d_call: -; clone_size: -; v_call: TRBV7-3; cdr3_nt: TGTGCCAGCAGCTTAAGGGCCGACCCTAATGAAAAACTGTTTTTT; cdr3_aa: CASSLRADPNEKLFF
j_call: TRBJ2-1; d_call: -; clone_size: few; v_call: TRBV12-3/TRBV12-4; cdr3_nt: TGTGCCAGCAGTCCGGGACGGGGAATCTACAATGAGCAGTTCTTC; cdr3_aa: CASSPGRGIYNEQFF
j_call: TRBJ2-3; d_call: -; clone_size: -; v_call: TRBV4-1; cdr3_nt: TGCGCCAGCAGCCCCGGAGGGCGTACGAGCACAGATACGCAGTATTTT; cdr3_aa: CASSPGGRTSTDTQYF
j_call: TRBJ2-5; d_call: -; clone_size: -; v_call: TRBV7-2; cdr3_nt: TGTGCCAGCAGCCCCACTAGCCGGGAGACCCAGTACTTC; cdr3_aa: CASSPTSRETQYF
j_call: TRBJ2-3; d_call: -; clone_size: -; v_call: TRBV9; cdr3_nt: TGTGCCAGCAGCGTAGTCCCCGCCTCCGTCGACACAGATACGCAGTATTTT; cdr3_aa: CASSVVPASVDTDTQYF
j_call: TRBJ1-1; d_call: -; clone_size: -; v_call: TRBV29-1; cdr3_nt: TGCAGCGCGGGACGGCAGAACACTGAAGCTTTCTTT; cdr3_aa: CSAGRQNTEAFF
j_call: TRBJ2-1; d_call: -; clone_size: few; v_call: TRBV6-2/TRBV6-3; cdr3_nt: TGTGCCAGCAGGAGCTCCTACAATGAGCAGTTCTTC; cdr3_aa: CASRSSYNEQFF
j_call: TRBJ2-7; d_call: -; clone_size: -; v_call: TRBV2; cdr3_nt: TGTGCCAGCAGTGAAGAGGAGGCAGGGCGATCCGAGCAGTACTTC; cdr3_aa: CASSEEEAGRSEQYF
j_call: TRBJ2-1; d_call: -; clone_size: -; v_call: TRBV11-2; cdr3_nt: TGTGCCAGCAGCTTAGGGGCAGGCGGCAATGAGCAGTTCTTC; cdr3_aa: CASSLGAGGNEQFF
j_call: TRBJ2-7; d_call: TRBD1; clone_size: -; v_call: TRBV7-2; cdr3_nt: TGTGCCAGCAGCATAACAGGGGGCACCTACGAGCAGTACTTC; cdr3_aa: CASSITGGTYEQYF